What follows is one TCR beta chain and its context. The trim removed 4 bases at V and 0 bases at J, leaving 9 bases unmatched. CDR3 length: 17 amino acids. CDR1 is SGHTS and CDR2 is YDEGEE in the germline V gene. Repertoires were generated with immunoSEQ multiplex PCR, while TCRdb's copy carries only in-frame clones and drops some. This table holds 85,000 to 95,000 clones, about 90% found once. The data stem from a study of T cell responses to AZD1222 COVID-19 vaccine. The rearrangement joins TRBV5-8 to TRBJ2-3; 9 bases map to TRBD1. Material: peripheral blood, obtained on day 0 of AZD1222 vaccination. This receptor was identified in an adult in good health. Here the CDR3 reads CASSAGTGSMSTDTQYF. The CDR3 nucleotides are TGTGCCAGCAGCGCCGGGACAGGGTCTATGAGCACAGATACGCAGTATTTT.